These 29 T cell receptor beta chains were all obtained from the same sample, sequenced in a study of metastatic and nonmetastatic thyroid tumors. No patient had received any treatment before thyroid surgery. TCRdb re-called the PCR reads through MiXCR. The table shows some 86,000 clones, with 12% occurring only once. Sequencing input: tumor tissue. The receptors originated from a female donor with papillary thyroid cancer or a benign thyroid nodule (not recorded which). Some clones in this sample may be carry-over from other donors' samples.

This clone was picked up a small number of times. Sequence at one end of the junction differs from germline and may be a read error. The CDR3 loop reads CASGFSSGRRTDTQYF. As DNA, the CDR3 is TGTGCCAGCGGTTTTTCTAGCGGGAGGCGCACAGATACGCAGTATTTT. The chain combines TRBV27 with TRBJ2-3, with 11 bases fitting TRBD2. This CDR3 spans 16 amino acids. Germline V gene sequence: CDR1 MNHEY, CDR2 SMNVEV (reference sequence).

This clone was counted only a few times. Here the CDR3 DNA reads TGTGCCAGCAGTTACGTTCGGACAGGGGGCAACTATGGCTACACCTTC. This codes for CASSYVRTGGNYGYTF. This rearrangement joins TRBV6-2 or TRBV6-3 to TRBJ1-2; 11 bases map to TRBD1. The germline V gene has CDR1 MNHEY and CDR2 SVGEGT. The CDR3 extends over 16 amino acids. Unmatched junction bases numbered 4, after V lost 2 bases and J lost 2 bases.

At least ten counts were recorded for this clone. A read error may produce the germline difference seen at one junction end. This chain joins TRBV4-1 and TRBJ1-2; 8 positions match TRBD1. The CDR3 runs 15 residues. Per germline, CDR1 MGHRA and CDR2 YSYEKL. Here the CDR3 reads CASSQDPRTGSRPDF. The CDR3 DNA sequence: TGCGCCAGCAGCCAAGATCCCCGGACAGGGTCTCGCCCTGACTTC.

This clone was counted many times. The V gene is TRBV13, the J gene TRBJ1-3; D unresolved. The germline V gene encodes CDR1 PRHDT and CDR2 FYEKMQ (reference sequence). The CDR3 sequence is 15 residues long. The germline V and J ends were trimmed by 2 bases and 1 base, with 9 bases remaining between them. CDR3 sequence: CASSLTLGSGNTIYF. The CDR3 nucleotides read TGTGCCAGCAGCTTAACCCTCGGGTCTGGAAACACCATATATTTT.

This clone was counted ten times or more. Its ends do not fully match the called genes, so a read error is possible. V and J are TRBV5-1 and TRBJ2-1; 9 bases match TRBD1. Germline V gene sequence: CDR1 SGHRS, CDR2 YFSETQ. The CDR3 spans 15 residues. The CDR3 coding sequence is TGCGCCAGCAGTCCTGGGACAGGGTTCTACAATGAGCAGCTCTTC. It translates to CASSPGTGFYNEQLF. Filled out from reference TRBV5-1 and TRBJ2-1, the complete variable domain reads KAGVTQTPRYLIKTRGQQVTLSCSPISGHRSVSWYQQTPGQGLQFLFEYFSETQRNKGNFPGRFSGRQFSNSRSEMNVSTLELGDSALYLCASSPGTGFYNEQLFGPGTRLTVL.

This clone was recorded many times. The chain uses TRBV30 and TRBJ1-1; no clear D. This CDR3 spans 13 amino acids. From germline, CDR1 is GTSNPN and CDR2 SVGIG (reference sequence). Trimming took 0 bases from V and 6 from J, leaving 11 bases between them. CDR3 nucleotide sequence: TGTGCCTGGAGTGTGCTGGTCCGCCCTGAAGCTTTCTTT. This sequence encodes CAWSVLVRPEAFF.

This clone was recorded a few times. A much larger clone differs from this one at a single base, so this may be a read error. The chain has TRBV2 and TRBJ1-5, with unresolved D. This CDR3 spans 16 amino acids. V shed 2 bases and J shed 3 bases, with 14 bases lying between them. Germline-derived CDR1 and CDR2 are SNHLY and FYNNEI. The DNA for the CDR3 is TGTGCCAGCAGTGAAAGAACGACTATCCTCAATCAGCCCCAGCATTTT. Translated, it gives CASSERTTILNQPQHF.

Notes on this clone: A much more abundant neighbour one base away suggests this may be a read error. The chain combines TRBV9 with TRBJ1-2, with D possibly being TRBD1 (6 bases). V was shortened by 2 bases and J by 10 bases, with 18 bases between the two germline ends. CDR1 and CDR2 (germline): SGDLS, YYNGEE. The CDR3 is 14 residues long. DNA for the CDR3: TGTGCCAGCAGCGTTTCACAGGGAGGTGAGGTCTACACCTTC. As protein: CASSVSQGGEVYTF.

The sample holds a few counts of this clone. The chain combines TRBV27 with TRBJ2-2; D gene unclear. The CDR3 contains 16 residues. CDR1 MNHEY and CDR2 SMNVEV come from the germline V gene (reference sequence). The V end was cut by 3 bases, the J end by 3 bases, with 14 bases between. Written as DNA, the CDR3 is TGTGCCAGCAGTTTTGGTGGAGTTCTGGACACCGGGGAGCTGTTTTTT. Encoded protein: CASSFGGVLDTGELFF.

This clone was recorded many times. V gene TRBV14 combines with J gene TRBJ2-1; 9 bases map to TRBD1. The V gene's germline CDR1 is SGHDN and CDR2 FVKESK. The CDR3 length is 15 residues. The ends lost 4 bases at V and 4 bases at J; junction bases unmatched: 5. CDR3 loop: CASSLGQGPYNEQFF. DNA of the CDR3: TGTGCCAGCAGCCTGGGACAGGGCCCATACAATGAGCAGTTCTTC.

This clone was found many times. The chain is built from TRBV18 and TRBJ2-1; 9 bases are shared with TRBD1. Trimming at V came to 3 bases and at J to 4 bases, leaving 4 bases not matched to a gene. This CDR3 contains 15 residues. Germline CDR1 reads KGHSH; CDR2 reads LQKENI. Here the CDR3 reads CASSPDRGVYNEQFF. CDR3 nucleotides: TGTGCCAGCTCACCGGACAGGGGTGTATACAATGAGCAGTTCTTC.

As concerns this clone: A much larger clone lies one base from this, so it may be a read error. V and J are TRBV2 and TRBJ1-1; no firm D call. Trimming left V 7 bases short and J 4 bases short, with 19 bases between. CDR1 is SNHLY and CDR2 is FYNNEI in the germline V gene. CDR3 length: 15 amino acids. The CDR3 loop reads CASTQVRRFSTEAFF. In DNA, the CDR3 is TGTGCCAGCACCCAGGTCCGAAGGTTTTCCACTGAAGCTTTCTTT. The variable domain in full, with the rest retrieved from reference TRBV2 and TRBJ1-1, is EPEVTQTPSHQVTQMGQEVILRCVPISNHLYFYWYRQILGQKVEFLVSFYNNEISEKSEIFDDQFSVERPDGSNFTLKIRSTKLEDSAMYFCASTQVRRFSTEAFFGQGTRLTVV.

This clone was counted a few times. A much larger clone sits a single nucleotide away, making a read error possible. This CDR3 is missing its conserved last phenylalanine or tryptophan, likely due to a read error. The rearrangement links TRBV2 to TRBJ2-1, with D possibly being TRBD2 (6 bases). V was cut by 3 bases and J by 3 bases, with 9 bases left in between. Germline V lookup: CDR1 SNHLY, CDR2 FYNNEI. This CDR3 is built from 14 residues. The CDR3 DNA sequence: TGTGCCAGCAGTGATGTGGGGGGCTACAATGAGCAGTTCCTC. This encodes CASSDVGGYNEQFL.

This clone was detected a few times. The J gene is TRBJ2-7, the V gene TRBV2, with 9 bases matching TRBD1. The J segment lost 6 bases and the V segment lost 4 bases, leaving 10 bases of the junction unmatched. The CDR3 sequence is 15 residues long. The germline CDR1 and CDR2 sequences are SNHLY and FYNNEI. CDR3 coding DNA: TGTGCCAGCAGTGGGGACAGGGAAACGTTGGGCGAGCAGTACTTC. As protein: CASSGDRETLGEQYF.

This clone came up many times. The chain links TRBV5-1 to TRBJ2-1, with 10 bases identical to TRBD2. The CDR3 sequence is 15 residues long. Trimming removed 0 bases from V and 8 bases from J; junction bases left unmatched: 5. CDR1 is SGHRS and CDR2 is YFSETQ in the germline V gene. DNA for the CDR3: TGCGCCAGCAGCTTGGTAGCGGGAGGAATGGATGAGCAGTTCTTC. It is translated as CASSLVAGGMDEQFF.

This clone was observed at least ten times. The CDR3 nucleotides are TGTGCCAGCAGCTTGGTAGAACTAGCGGGAGGTAATGAGCAGTTCTTC. It is translated as CASSLVELAGGNEQFF. The rearrangement uses TRBV5-6 and TRBJ2-1; 12 nucleotides line up with TRBD2. Germline-derived CDR1 and CDR2 are SGHDT and YYEEEE. The CDR3 spans 16 residues. The V gene end was trimmed by 0 bases and the J gene end by 7 bases; junction bases not matched to a gene: 5.

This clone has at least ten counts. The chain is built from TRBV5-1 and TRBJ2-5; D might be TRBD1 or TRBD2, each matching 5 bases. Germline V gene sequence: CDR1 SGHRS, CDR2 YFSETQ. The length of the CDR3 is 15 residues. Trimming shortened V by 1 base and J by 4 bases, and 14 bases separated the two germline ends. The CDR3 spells CASSLLGTDGETQYF. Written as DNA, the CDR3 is TGCGCCAGCAGCTTGTTAGGGACCGATGGAGAGACCCAGTACTTC. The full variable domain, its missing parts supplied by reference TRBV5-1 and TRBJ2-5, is KAGVTQTPRYLIKTRGQQVTLSCSPISGHRSVSWYQQTPGQGLQFLFEYFSETQRNKGNFPGRFSGRQFSNSRSEMNVSTLELGDSALYLCASSLLGTDGETQYFGPGTRLLVL.

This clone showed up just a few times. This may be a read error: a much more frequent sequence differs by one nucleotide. Written as DNA, the CDR3 is TGTGCCAGCAGCCCGGGACAGGGAGTCGAAAAACTGTTTTTT. Residues: CASSPGQGVEKLFF. The chain has TRBV11-2 and TRBJ1-4; 9 bases are shared with TRBD1. The CDR3 runs to 14 residues. Germline CDR1 is SGHAT and CDR2 is FQNNGV. V gave up 5 bases and J gave up 8 bases; unmatched junction bases: 6.

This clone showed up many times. CDR3 DNA sequence: TGTGCCAGCAGTAAATCAGGAGGGGGGAATGAGCAGTTCTTC. Residues: CASSKSGGGNEQFF. This chain connects TRBV6-1 to TRBJ2-1; tentatively, D is TRBD1 or TRBD2 (6 bases each). Germline-derived CDR1 and CDR2 are MNHNS and SASEGT. Deletions cut 5 bases from V and 7 bases from J, with 15 bases between. This CDR3 contains 14 residues.

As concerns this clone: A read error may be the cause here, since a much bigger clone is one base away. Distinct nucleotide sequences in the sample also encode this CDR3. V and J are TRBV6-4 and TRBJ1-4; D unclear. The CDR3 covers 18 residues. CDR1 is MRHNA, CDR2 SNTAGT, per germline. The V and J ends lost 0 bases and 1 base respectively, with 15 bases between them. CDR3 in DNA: TGTGCCAGCAGTGACTCCGGAGGAAGTCCTTTAACTAATGAAAAACTGTTTTTT. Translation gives CASSDSGGSPLTNEKLFF.

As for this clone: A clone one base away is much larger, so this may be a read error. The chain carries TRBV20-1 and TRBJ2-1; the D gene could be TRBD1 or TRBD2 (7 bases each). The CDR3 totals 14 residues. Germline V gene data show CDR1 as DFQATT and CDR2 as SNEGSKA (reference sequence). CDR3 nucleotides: TGCAGATCACCAGGGGGGCGGGAGTACAATGAGCAGTTCTTC. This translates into CRSPGGREYNEQFF.

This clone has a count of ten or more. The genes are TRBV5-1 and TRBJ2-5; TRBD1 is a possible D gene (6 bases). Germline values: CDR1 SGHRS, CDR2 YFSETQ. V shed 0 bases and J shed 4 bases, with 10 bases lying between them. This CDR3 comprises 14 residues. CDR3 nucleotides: TGCGCCAGCAGCTTGGGTGCCAGGGGAGAGACCCAGTACTTC. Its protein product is CASSLGARGETQYF.

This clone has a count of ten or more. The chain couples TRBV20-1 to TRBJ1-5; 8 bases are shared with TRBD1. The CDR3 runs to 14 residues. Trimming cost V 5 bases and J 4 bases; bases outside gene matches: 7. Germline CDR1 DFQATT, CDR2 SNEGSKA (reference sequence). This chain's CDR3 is CSALRTGQNQPQHF. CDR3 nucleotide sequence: TGCAGTGCTTTAAGGACAGGGCAGAATCAGCCCCAGCATTTT.

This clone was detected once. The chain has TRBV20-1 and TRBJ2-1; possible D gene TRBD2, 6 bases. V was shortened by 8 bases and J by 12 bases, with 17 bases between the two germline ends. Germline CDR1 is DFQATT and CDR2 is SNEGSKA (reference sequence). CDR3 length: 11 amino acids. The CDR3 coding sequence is TGCAGTTCCACAGGAGGGTGGTTGCAGTTCTTC. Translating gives CSSTGGWLQFF.

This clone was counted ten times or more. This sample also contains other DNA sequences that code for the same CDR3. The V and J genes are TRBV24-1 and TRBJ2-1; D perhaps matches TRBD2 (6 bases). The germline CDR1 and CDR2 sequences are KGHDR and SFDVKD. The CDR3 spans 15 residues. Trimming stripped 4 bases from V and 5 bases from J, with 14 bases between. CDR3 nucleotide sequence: TGTGCCACCAGTGACAACACGGGACTCGACAATGAGCAGTTCTTC. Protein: CATSDNTGLDNEQFF.

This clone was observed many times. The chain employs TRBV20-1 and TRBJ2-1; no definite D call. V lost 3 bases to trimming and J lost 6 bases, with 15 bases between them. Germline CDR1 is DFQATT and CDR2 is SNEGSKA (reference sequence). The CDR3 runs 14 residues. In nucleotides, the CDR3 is TGCAGTGCTAGCCTTCTTCTTAAGGGCAATGAGCAGTTCTTC. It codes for CSASLLLKGNEQFF.

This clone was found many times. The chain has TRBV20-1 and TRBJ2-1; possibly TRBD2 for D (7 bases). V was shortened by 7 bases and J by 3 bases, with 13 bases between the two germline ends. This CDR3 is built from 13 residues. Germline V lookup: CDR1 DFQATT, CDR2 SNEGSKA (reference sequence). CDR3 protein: CSVGGRYYNEQFF. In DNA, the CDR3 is TGCAGTGTGGGGGGGCGATACTACAATGAGCAGTTCTTC.

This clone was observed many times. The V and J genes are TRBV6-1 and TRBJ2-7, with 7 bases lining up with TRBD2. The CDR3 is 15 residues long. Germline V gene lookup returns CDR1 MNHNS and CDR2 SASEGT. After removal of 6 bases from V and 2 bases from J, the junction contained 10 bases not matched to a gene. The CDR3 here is CASSDWGGSAYEQYF. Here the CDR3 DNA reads TGTGCCAGCAGCGATTGGGGCGGGAGTGCCTACGAGCAGTACTTC.

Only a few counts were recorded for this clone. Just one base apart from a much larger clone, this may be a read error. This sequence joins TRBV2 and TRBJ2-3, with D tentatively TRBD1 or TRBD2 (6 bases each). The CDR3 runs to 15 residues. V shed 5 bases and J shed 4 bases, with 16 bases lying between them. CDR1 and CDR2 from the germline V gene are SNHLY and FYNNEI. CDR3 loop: CASSSWRGLADTQYF. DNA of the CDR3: TGTGCCAGCAGTAGCTGGAGGGGGTTGGCAGATACGCAGTATTTT.